What follows are 26 T cell receptor beta chains derived from one specimen sequenced in a study of T cell responses to AZD1222 COVID-19 vaccine. Assay used: immunoSEQ multiplex PCR; TCRdb lists only in-frame clones, some missing. This table has some 140,000 clones, about 92% appearing once. The specimen was peripheral blood, collected on day 0 of AZD1222 vaccination. These receptors came from an adult in good health.

The V call is TRBV7-2, the J call TRBJ1-1, with a weak D call TRBD1 (5 bases). CDR3 length: 18 residues. The ends were cut back, 4 bases at V and 1 base at J, with 22 bases in the middle. CDR1 SGHTA and CDR2 FQGNSA come from the germline V gene. CDR3: CASSSRTNGGGANTEAFF. The CDR3 bases are TGTGCCAGCAGCTCCAGAACGAATGGGGGAGGGGCGAACACTGAAGCTTTCTTT.

The chain combines TRBV28 with TRBJ1-4; no clear D. V shed 3 bases and J shed 0 bases, with 5 bases lying between them. In germline, CDR1 is MDHEN, CDR2 SYDVKM. This CDR3 has 14 amino acids. The CDR3 DNA follows: TGTGCCAGCAGTTTCTCAGCAACTAATGAAAAACTGTTTTTT. This sequence encodes CASSFSATNEKLFF.

This chain links TRBV4-2 with TRBJ2-3, with 12 nucleotides matching TRBD2. J was trimmed by 1 base and V by 0 bases; bases with no gene match: 8. Germline V CDR1 and CDR2: LGHNA, YNFKEQ. This CDR3 has 19 amino acids. CDR3 DNA: TGTGCCAGCAGCCAAGATTCTAGCGGGAGGGCCGCCGGCACAGATACGCAGTATTTT. Its translation is CASSQDSSGRAAGTDTQYF.

The chain recombines TRBV12-3 or TRBV12-4 with TRBJ1-1; D not certain. The CDR3 runs to 13 residues. V was pared by 3 bases and J by 4 bases, with 9 bases between. DNA of the CDR3: TGTGCCAGCAGTTTTAAACGGGGCACTGAAGCTTTCTTT. Translation gives CASSFKRGTEAFF.

The chain is built from TRBV28 and TRBJ1-2, with 9 nucleotides matching TRBD1. Germline V gene sequence: CDR1 MDHEN, CDR2 SYDVKM. CDR3 length: 14 amino acids. Germline trimming cut 5 bases from V and 3 bases from J; bases unmatched to any gene: 4. DNA of the CDR3: TGTGCCAGCAGTGGGGACAGGGCCGACTATGGCTACACCTTC. This encodes CASSGDRADYGYTF.

The chain employs TRBV18 and TRBJ1-1; D unclear. V lost 1 base and J 6 bases, leaving 15 bases between the germline ends. The V gene's germline CDR1 is KGHSH and CDR2 LQKENI. This CDR3 is built from 15 residues. CDR3 amino acids: CASSPRSPQGAEAFF. CDR3 nucleotide sequence: TGTGCCAGCTCACCACGATCCCCCCAAGGCGCTGAAGCTTTCTTT.

This clone was recorded once. The chain joins TRBV12-3 or TRBV12-4 to TRBJ2-3; D call uncertain. The CDR3 spans 12 residues. Trimming left V 2 bases short and J 6 bases short, with 6 bases between. DNA of the CDR3: TGTGCCAGCAGTTTAATCCGGGATACGCAGTATTTT. It is translated as CASSLIRDTQYF.

The chain has TRBV5-1 and TRBJ1-4; D uncertain. V lost 4 bases, J lost 2 bases, and 15 bases lay in between. The CDR3 covers 16 residues. Germline CDR1 reads SGHRS; CDR2 reads YFSETQ. The CDR3 here is CASSLSAYGTNEKLFF. CDR3 DNA: TGCGCCAGCAGCCTCTCCGCTTATGGGACTAATGAAAAACTGTTTTTT.

This clone has more than one count but fewer than ten. This chain connects TRBV5-1 to TRBJ1-4; 10 positions match TRBD1. V was pared by 0 bases and J by 0 bases, with 8 bases of the junction left unmatched. Germline V gene lookup returns CDR1 SGHRS and CDR2 YFSETQ. This CDR3 comprises 19 residues. CDR3 coding DNA: TGCGCCAGCAGCTTGGGGGGACAGGGGTCCCTAGCAACTAATGAAAAACTGTTTTTT. As protein: CASSLGGQGSLATNEKLFF.

The V and J genes are TRBV5-4 and TRBJ2-7; 10 bases line up with TRBD1. This CDR3 is 17 amino acids long. Germline loops: CDR1 SGHNT, CDR2 YYREEE (reference sequence). The ends lost 0 bases at V and 1 base at J; junction bases unmatched: 7. CDR3 coding DNA: TGTGCCAGCAGCTTGGCAGGGACAGGGGCCTTTTCCTACGAGCAGTACTTC. Amino acids: CASSLAGTGAFSYEQYF.

CDR3 in amino acids: CASSLERDVGTSFQHF. For the CDR3, the DNA is TGTGCCAGCAGCTTAGAAAGGGACGTCGGAACATCATTCCAGCATTTT. V and J are TRBV7-9 and TRBJ1-5, with D possibly matching TRBD1 (5 bases). Germline CDR1 reads SEHNR; CDR2 reads FQNEAQ (reference sequence). The germline V and J ends were trimmed by 1 base and 12 bases, with 22 bases remaining between them. The length of the CDR3 is 16 residues.

This clone was detected only once. V is TRBV24-1 and J is TRBJ2-1, with 7 nucleotides matching TRBD1. Germline V gene lookup returns CDR1 KGHDR and CDR2 SFDVKD. The ends lost 11 bases at V and 0 bases at J; junction bases unmatched: 6. The CDR3 has 14 residues. For the CDR3, the DNA is TGTGCCAGCGTGGGACAGTACTCCTACAATGAGCAGTTCTTC. It translates to CASVGQYSYNEQFF.

The rearrangement links TRBV27 to TRBJ1-2; TRBD1 matches 11 bases. The CDR3 has 14 amino acids. CDR1 is MNHEY and CDR2 is SMNVEV in the germline V gene (reference sequence). Trimming removed 6 bases from V and 7 bases from J; junction bases left unmatched: 7. CDR3 region: CASSPGQGVGGYTF. The CDR3 nucleotides are TGTGCCAGCAGCCCGGGACAGGGGGTTGGTGGCTACACCTTC.

The chain carries TRBV18 and TRBJ2-7; TRBD2 might be the D (6 bases). The V end lost 3 bases, the J end lost 2 bases, and 20 bases lay between the germline ends. CDR3 length equals 17 residues. Germline-derived CDR1 and CDR2 are KGHSH and LQKENI. CDR3 nucleotide sequence: TGTGCCAGCTCACCGATCCTCCATCTACGGGGGACCTACGAGCAGTACTTC. Translated: CASSPILHLRGTYEQYF.

This clone occurred once. V is TRBV25-1 and J is TRBJ2-7; D tentatively fits TRBD1 or TRBD2 (6 bases each). CDR3 size: 11 residues. Per germline, CDR1 MGHDK and CDR2 SYGVNS. The CDR3: CASSDGGASIV. For the CDR3, the DNA is TGTGCCAGCAGTGACGGGGGCGCAAGTATTGTC.

This clone has more than one count but fewer than ten. The same CDR3 arises from other DNA sequences in this sample as well. The rearrangement links TRBV6-1 to TRBJ1-2; D possibly corresponds to TRBD1 (5 bases). The CDR3 is made up of 13 amino acids. Germline CDR1 is MNHNS and CDR2 is SASEGT. V lost 1 base, J lost 4 bases, and 7 bases lay in between. CDR3 residues: CASSEGRAYGYTF. The CDR3 bases are TGTGCCAGCAGTGAAGGCAGGGCCTATGGCTACACCTTC.

The chain uses TRBV15 and TRBJ2-7; TRBD2 might be the D (6 bases). Between the trimmed V and J ends, which lost 3 bases and 5 bases, there was a span of 17 bases. Germline V gene lookup returns CDR1 LNHNV and CDR2 YYDKDF (reference sequence). The CDR3 covers 15 residues. The CDR3 DNA follows: TGTGCCACCAGCAGTCCGGGACCGGGGGTCCACGAGCAGTACTTC. Translated, it gives CATSSPGPGVHEQYF.

This CDR3 reads CASSNELAGGNNEQFF. CDR3 sequence (DNA): TGTGCCAGTAGTAACGAACTAGCGGGAGGGAACAATGAGCAGTTCTTC. The J gene is TRBJ2-1, the V gene TRBV19; 13 bases match TRBD2. V lost 4 bases, J lost 5 bases, and 5 bases stayed unmatched. Germline loops: CDR1 LNHDA, CDR2 SQIVND (reference sequence). There are 16 residues in the CDR3. Drawing the rest from reference TRBV19 and TRBJ2-1, the complete variable domain is DGGITQSPKYLFRKEGQNVTLSCEQNLNHDAMYWYRQDPGQGLRLIYYSQIVNDFQKGDIAEGYSVSREKKESFPLTVTSAQKNPTAFYLCASSNELAGGNNEQFFGPGTRLTVL.

The chain carries TRBV7-8 and TRBJ1-1; D possibly corresponds to TRBD1 (5 bases). Trimming removed 0 bases from V and 0 bases from J, with 8 bases in between. This CDR3 comprises 15 residues. Germline loops: CDR1 SGHVS, CDR2 FQNEAQ. CDR3 nucleotides: TGTGCCAGCAGCTTAGCTGGAGGGGTGAACACTGAAGCTTTCTTT. Its translation: CASSLAGGVNTEAFF. Full variable domain (outside the CDR3, taken from reference TRBV7-8 and TRBJ1-1): GAGVSQSPRYKVAKRGQDVALRCDPISGHVSLFWYQQALGQGPEFLTYFQNEAQLDKSGLPSDRFFAERPEGSVSTLKIQRTQQEDSAVYLCASSLAGGVNTEAFFGQGTRLTVV.

This chain joins TRBV24-1 and TRBJ2-3; D remains unclear. The CDR3 covers 14 residues. V was shortened by 3 bases and J by 5 bases, with 11 bases between the two germline ends. The germline V gene has CDR1 KGHDR and CDR2 SFDVKD. The CDR3 reads CATSDTLLGDTQYF. CDR3 DNA sequence: TGTGCCACCAGTGATACCCTCTTGGGAGATACGCAGTATTTT.

The chain is built from TRBV25-1 and TRBJ1-1, with D uncertain. From germline, CDR1 is MGHDK and CDR2 SYGVNS. The CDR3 runs 13 residues. Trimming removed 4 bases at V and 6 bases at J, with 12 bases between. CDR3 amino acids: CASSGIVGAEAFF. Written as DNA, the CDR3 is TGTGCCAGCAGTGGGATTGTGGGCGCTGAAGCTTTCTTT.

This clone was seen only once. V and J are TRBV2 and TRBJ2-3; D not certain. Trimming left V 6 bases short and J 4 bases short, with 8 bases between. In germline, CDR1 is SNHLY, CDR2 FYNNEI. The CDR3 consists of 12 residues. CDR3 in amino acids: CASSARPDTQYF. The CDR3 DNA sequence: TGTGCCAGCAGCGCCCGACCAGATACGCAGTATTTT.

J is TRBJ2-2 and V is TRBV6-5; a weak D match, TRBD2 (5 bases). There are 14 residues in the CDR3. Germline V gene data show CDR1 as MNHEY and CDR2 as SVGAGI. Trimming pared 7 bases from V and 2 bases from J, leaving 11 bases between. CDR3 amino acids: CASKRAANTGELFF. The CDR3, as DNA: TGTGCCAGCAAGCGAGCGGCAAACACCGGGGAGCTGTTTTTT.

V gene TRBV30 combines with J gene TRBJ2-1, with 7 nucleotides matching TRBD2. J was trimmed by 7 bases and V by 5 bases; bases with no gene match: 17. CDR1 is GTSNPN, CDR2 SVGIG, per germline (reference sequence). The CDR3 runs 16 residues. DNA for the CDR3: TGTGCCTGGGTTGATTGGGCTAGCGGCTTATCAAATGAGCAGTTCTTC. Its translation: CAWVDWASGLSNEQFF.

CDR3 loop: CASSPAYPAGELISYEQYF. For the CDR3, the DNA is TGTGCCAGCAGCCCCGCGTACCCAGCGGGAGAGCTCATATCCTACGAGCAGTACTTC. The chain recombines TRBV7-9 with TRBJ2-7; 8 nucleotides line up with TRBD2. The trim removed 5 bases at V and 1 base at J, leaving 19 bases unmatched. The CDR3 spans 19 residues. In germline, CDR1 is SEHNR, CDR2 FQNEAQ (reference sequence).

The chain links TRBV7-3 to TRBJ2-4; D perhaps matches TRBD1 (7 bases). V lost 5 bases and J 0 bases, leaving 17 bases between the germline ends. This CDR3 spans 17 amino acids. Germline loops: CDR1 SGHTA, CDR2 FQGTGA. CDR3 bases: TGTGCCAGCAGCCCCTGGGCCAGGGGGGCAGCCAAAAACATTCAGTACTTC. It codes for CASSPWARGAAKNIQYF.